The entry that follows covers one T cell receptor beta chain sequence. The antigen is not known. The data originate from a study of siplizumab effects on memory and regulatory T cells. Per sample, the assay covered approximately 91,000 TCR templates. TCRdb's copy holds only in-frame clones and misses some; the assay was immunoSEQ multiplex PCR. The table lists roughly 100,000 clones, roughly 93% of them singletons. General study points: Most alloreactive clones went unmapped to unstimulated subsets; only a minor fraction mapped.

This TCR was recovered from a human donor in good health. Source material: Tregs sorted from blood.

CDR3 nucleotides: TGTGCCAGCTCTTTTATAGATGAAGCTTTCTTT. It is translated as CASSFIDEAFF. This chain uses TRBV7-2 with TRBJ1-1; D is ambiguous. This CDR3 comprises 11 residues. Germline V gene data show CDR1 as SGHTA and CDR2 as FQGNSA. Trimming cost V 8 bases and J 7 bases, with 11 bases left between them.